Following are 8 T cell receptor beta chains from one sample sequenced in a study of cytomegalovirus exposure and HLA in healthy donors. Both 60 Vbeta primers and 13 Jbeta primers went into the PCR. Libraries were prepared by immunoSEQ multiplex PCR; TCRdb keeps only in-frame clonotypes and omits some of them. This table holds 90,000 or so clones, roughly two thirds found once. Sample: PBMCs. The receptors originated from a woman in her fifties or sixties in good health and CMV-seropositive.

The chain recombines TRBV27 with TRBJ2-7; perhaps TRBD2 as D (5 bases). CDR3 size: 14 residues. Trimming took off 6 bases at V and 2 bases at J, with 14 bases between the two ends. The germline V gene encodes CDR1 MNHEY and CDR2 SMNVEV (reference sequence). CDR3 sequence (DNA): TGTGCCAGCAGGACCGGAGGTGGGGCCTACGAGCAGTACTTC. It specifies CASRTGGGAYEQYF.

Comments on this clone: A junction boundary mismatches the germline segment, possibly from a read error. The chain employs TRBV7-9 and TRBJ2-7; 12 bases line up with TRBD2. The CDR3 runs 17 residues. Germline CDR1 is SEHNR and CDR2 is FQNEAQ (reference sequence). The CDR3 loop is CSSSLTPSGRAKDEQYF. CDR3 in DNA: TGTTCCAGCAGCTTGACGCCTAGCGGGAGGGCCAAGGACGAGCAGTACTTC.

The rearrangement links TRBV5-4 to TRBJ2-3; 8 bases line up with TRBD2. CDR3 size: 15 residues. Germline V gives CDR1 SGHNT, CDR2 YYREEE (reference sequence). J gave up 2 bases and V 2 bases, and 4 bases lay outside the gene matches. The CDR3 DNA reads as TGTGCCAGCAGCTTACTAGCGGCACCCACAGATACGCAGTATTTT. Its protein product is CASSLLAAPTDTQYF.

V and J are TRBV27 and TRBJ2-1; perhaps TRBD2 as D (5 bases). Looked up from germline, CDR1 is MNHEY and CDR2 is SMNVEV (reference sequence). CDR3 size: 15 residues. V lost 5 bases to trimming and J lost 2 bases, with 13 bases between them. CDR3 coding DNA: TGTGCCAGCAGTCCGGGGTCTATGACCTACAATGAGCAGTTCTTC. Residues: CASSPGSMTYNEQFF.

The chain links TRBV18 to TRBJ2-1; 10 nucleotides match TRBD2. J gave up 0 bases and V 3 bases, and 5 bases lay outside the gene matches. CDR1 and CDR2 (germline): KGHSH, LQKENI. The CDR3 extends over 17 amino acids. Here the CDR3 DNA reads TGTGCCAGCTCACCTAAAGCTAGCGGGAGCTCCTACAATGAGCAGTTCTTC. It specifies CASSPKASGSSYNEQFF.

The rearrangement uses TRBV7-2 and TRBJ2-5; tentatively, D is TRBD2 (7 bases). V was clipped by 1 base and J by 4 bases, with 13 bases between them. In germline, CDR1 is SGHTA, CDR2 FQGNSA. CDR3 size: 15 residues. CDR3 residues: CASSLGGAGAETQYF. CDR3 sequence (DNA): TGTGCCAGCAGCTTAGGAGGGGCGGGGGCAGAGACCCAGTACTTC.

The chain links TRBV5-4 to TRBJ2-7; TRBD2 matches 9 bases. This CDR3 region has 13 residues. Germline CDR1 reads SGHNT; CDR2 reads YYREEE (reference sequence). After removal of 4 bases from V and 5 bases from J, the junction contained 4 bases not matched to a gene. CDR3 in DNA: TGTGCCAGCAGCCCTCTAGCGGGACACGAGCAGTACTTC. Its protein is CASSPLAGHEQYF.

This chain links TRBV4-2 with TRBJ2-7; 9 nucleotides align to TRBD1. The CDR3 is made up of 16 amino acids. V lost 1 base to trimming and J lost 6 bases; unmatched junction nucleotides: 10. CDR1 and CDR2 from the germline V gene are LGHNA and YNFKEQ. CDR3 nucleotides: TGTGCCAGCAGCCAAGGCTCGAGGACAGGGGAAGCCGAGCAGTACTTC. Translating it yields CASSQGSRTGEAEQYF.